Included here is one T cell receptor (beta chain) sequence, with context. Original processing notes: Estimation of nucleated cell counts relied on the amplification of reference gene primers. Data came from immunoSEQ multiplex PCR; TCRdb stores just in-frame clones and leaves some out. V and J calls and clone size are as listed in that table; D and trimming were resolved from the DNA. The sample comprises approximately 230,000 clones, roughly 90% of which are singletons, and around 4% rests with the top ten. The data were taken from a study of blood T cell repertoires in COVID-19. The wider study: Both acute and convalescent COVID-19 samples were obtained from the United States, Italy and Spain. The analysed material was cDNA or gDNA that came from T cells, B-cell-depleted T cells, or PBMCs.

CDR3 length: 13 residues. The V gene's germline CDR1 is SGHNT and CDR2 YYREEE (reference sequence). V was shortened by 0 bases and J by 8 bases, with 11 bases between the two germline ends. Those who participated ranged in age from 18 to 89 years and resided in about two dozen US areas. This chain uses TRBV5-4 with TRBJ1-1; D perhaps matches TRBD1 (5 bases). The clonotype comes from a woman in her thirties who had recovered from COVID-19. The sequenced sample was PBMCs or T cells enriched from blood (not recorded which). CDR3 protein: CASSLDQGSEAFF. As DNA, the CDR3 is TGTGCCAGCAGCTTGGACCAGGGATCGGAAGCTTTCTTT.